This entry features one T cell receptor beta chain sequence. The clone's antigen remains unknown. Base qualities were left out, and no much larger clone turns up one base away. The sample originates from a study of blood T cell repertoires in COVID-19 (dated by TCRdb to 2018 to 2021). Concerning the study at large: Samples from collaborators originated in the United States, Italy and Spain and spanned both the acute and convalescent phases of COVID-19. The material from the prospective study consisted of cDNA or gDNA derived from T cells, B-cell-depleted T cells, or PBMCs. Deeply sampled blood TCRbeta repertoires from subjects exposed to, actively infected with, or recovered from COVID-19 were included in the dataset. The repertoires were released in a freely available public database meant as a resource for research on the immune response to SARS-CoV-2. Samples were obtained from the ongoing ImmuneRACE study (first 160 participants) and from 1,000 to 1,500 subjects provided by 6 global collaborators. The sample metadata nearly always contained a de-identified subject ID, COVID-19 status, age in years and sex. Where available, HLA class I and class II types were obtained from metadata supplied by the sample provider rather than from assay-based typing. Paper-wide results and their limitations: The quantity of clinical and demographic metadata differed by source and by participant and was supplied without curation.

Participants in the prospective study were aged about 18 to 95 years, lived in 20 to 30 United States geographic areas, and enrolled through a virtual design. To assign participants to cohorts, the prospective study relied on clinical history that participants themselves reported in a screening survey and a study questionnaire. For ImmuneRACE Cohort 3, a participant was defined as recovered based on two consecutive negative NP/OP PCR tests, clearance by a healthcare professional, or resolution of symptoms. Each participant in the prospective study had whole blood, serum and a nasopharyngeal or oropharyngeal swab collected by mobile phlebotomists. Over a roughly 2-month period, participants in the prospective study had the option of providing additional blood draws and questionnaires. Before DNA extraction, prospective study blood samples were shipped either frozen or at room temperature. TCRbeta CDR3 regions were amplified from genomic DNA by means of the immunoSEQ Assay, a bias-controlled multiplex PCR. From the authors' description of their analysis: Within the assay, amplification of reference gene primers was used to estimate how many nucleated cells each sample contained. To quantify the absolute abundance of each unique TCRbeta CDR3 rearrangement, sequence reads were collapsed and filtered. For each sample, productive Simpson clonality was calculated as the square root of Simpson's diversity index over productive rearrangements. The table was pulled from immuneACCESS by TCRdb, which kept in-frame rearrangements only. Such tables lose some clones; where checked, under half of the loss comes from unresolved V genes, and the rest has no known cause. The V and J calls and the clone size are those of that table, but D and trimming were determined from the DNA. Recorded for this sample are under 300,000 clones; more than 65% of them occurred a single time. Together, the top ten hold 3.4% of the sample.

From the cysteine through the phenylalanine, the CDR3 covers 17 amino acids. Only the CDR3 portion is preserved as DNA: 51 bases, with reading frame beginning at the first base. Via the germline V gene, CDR1 is MDHEN and CDR2 SYDVKM. Clipping removes 5 bases from V and 3 bases from J, with 13 as the unmatched junction base count. The rearrangement combines TRBV28 with TRBJ2-1; 7 of the junction bases match TRBD2. Sequenced input: PBMCs or T cells enriched from blood (not recorded which). The origin of this receptor is a man in his fifties or sixties who had recovered from COVID-19. The CDR3 protein is CASSPAWLAENYNEQFF. In nucleotides, the sequence is TGTGCCAGCAGTCCGGCGTGGCTAGCGGAAAACTACAATGAGCAGTTCTTC.